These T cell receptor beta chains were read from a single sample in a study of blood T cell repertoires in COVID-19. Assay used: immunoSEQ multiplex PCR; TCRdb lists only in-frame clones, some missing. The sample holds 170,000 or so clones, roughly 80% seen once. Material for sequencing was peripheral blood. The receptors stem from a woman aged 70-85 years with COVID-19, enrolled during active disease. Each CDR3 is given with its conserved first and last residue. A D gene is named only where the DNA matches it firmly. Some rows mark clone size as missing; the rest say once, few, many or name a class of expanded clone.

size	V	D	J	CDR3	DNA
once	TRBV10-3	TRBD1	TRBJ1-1	CAIRTGNAEAFF	TGTGCCATCAGGACAGGGAACGCTGAAGCTTTCTTT
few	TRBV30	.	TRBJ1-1	CAWSAPNTEAFF	TGTGCCTGGAGTGCTCCGAACACTGAAGCTTTCTTT
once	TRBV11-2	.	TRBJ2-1	CASSIGGPYNEQFF	TGTGCCAGCAGTATAGGAGGGCCTTACAATGAGCAGTTCTTC
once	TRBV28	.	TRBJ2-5	CASRQAEETQYF	TGTGCCAGCAGACAGGCAGAAGAGACCCAGTACTTC
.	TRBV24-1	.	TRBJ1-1	CATMSPGDAEAFF	TGTGCCACCATGTCACCAGGGGATGCTGAAGCTTTCTTT
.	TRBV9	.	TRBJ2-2	CASSDLGTPQAGELFF	TGTGCCAGCAGCGATCTCGGGACTCCCCAGGCCGGGGAGCTGTTTTTT
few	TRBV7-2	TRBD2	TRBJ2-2	CASSLQGARLAARGGELFF	TGTGCCAGCAGCTTACAGGGAGCTAGGCTAGCGGCCCGGGGCGGGGAGCTGTTTTTT
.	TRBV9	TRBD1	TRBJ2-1	CASSVTDRVETLIF	TGTGCCAGCAGCGTTACGGACAGGGTGGAGACATTGATCTTC
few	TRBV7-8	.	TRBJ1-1	CASSLGGLTEAFF	TGTGCCAGCAGCTTAGGAGGCCTCACTGAAGCTTTCTTT
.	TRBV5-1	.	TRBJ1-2	CASSLGQGAGGYTF	TGCGCCAGCAGCTTGGGTCAGGGCGCTGGGGGCTACACCTTC
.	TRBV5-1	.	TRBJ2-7	CASSPRVRSPEQYF	TGCGCCAGCAGTCCCCGGGTTAGGTCGCCCGAGCAGTACTTC
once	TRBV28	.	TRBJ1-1	CASSLNQGRFAWF	TGTGCCAGCAGTCTCAATCAGGGCCGCTTCGCGTGGTTT
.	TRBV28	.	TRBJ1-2	CASSLSAPGRGNNGYTF	TGTGCCAGCAGTTTATCGGCCCCAGGTCGGGGGAACAATGGCTACACCTTC
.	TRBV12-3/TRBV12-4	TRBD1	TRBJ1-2	CASSSTGSYGYTF	TGTGCCAGCAGCTCGACAGGGAGCTATGGCTACACCTTC
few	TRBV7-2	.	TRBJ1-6	CASSLGSQERYNSPLHF	TGTGCCAGCAGCTTAGGATCACAGGAGCGATATAATTCACCCCTCCACTTT
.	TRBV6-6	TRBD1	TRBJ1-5	CASSFGQDSNQPQHF	TGTGCCAGCAGTTTCGGACAGGATAGCAATCAGCCCCAGCATTTT
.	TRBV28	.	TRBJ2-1	CASRGSGSSYNEQFF	TGTGCCAGCAGAGGTAGCGGAAGCTCCTACAATGAGCAGTTCTTC
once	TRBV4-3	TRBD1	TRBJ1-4	CASSRGQAPNEKLFF	TGCGCCAGCAGCCGTGGACAGGCCCCTAATGAAAAACTGTTTTTT
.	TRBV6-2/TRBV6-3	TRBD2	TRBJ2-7	CASSPYSGGAYEQYF	TGTGCCAGCAGCCCCTATAGCGGGGGGGCCTACGAGCAGTACTTC
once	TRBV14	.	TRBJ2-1	CASSTQGTSMSSYNEQFF	TGTGCCAGCAGCACGCAGGGAACATCGATGAGCTCCTACAATGAGCAGTTCTTC